One T cell receptor (beta chain) is described in this entry. The target antigen is unknown. This record belongs to a study of PD-L1 blockade in urothelial cancer. The CDR3 is 17 amino acids. CDR1 and CDR2 from the germline V gene are MNHEY and SMNVEV (reference sequence). J lost 2 bases, V lost 6 bases, and 10 bases had no gene match. Per patient, between 1 and 8 samples were collected at pretreatment and on-treatment time points. Notes on the study in general: The study found that durable-benefit patients expanded tumor-associated blood clones more at 3 weeks.

Produced via immunoSEQ multiplex PCR; TCRdb's table is partial and in-frame only. The sample lists more than 40,000 clones, 88% occurring once. The starting material was PBMCs, obtained around atezolizumab (anti-PD-L1) treatment. The TCR sequence derives from a woman in her sixties or seventies with urothelial cancer. V is TRBV27 and J is TRBJ1-1, with 12 bases aligning to TRBD1. The CDR3 nucleotides are TGTGCCAGCAGACTCAGACCGGGACAGGGGGCTAACACTGAAGCTTTCTTT. It specifies CASRLRPGQGANTEAFF.